The 28 T cell receptor beta chains presented below share a single source sample, sequenced in a study of cytomegalovirus exposure and HLA in healthy donors. A multiplex PCR was run with 60 Vbeta primers and 13 Jbeta primers. TCRdb keeps only in-frame clones here, not all; method: immunoSEQ multiplex PCR. This table holds about 140,000 clones, about four fifths found once. The sequenced material came from PBMCs. The receptors shown here come from a man between 35 and 55 years old in good health and CMV-seronegative.

This clone was observed a few times. The V and J genes are TRBV6-6 and TRBJ1-2; 10 bases are a match to TRBD1. Germline-derived CDR1 and CDR2 are MNHNY and SVGAGI (reference sequence). CDR3 length: 15 amino acids. V lost 0 bases and J lost 3; bases outside the gene matches: 1. Here the CDR3 DNA reads TGTGCCAGCAGTTACTCCGGGACAGGGGACTATGGCTACACCTTC. Its protein product is CASSYSGTGDYGYTF.

This chain connects TRBV7-9 to TRBJ2-1, with 8 nucleotides matching TRBD2. J lost 6 bases, V lost 5 bases, and 9 bases had no gene match. Germline CDR1 reads SEHNR; CDR2 reads FQNEAQ (reference sequence). The CDR3 is 15 residues long. The DNA of the CDR3 is TGTGCCAGCAGCACCCGGGACGGGGGGGCCAATGAGCAGTTCTTC. Translation gives CASSTRDGGANEQFF.

CDR3 DNA sequence: TGTGCCAGCAGCGCCAGGGAACTGAACACTGAAGCTTTCTTT. This gives the protein CASSARELNTEAFF. The V gene is TRBV9, the J gene TRBJ1-1, with a weak D call TRBD1 (5 bases). V gave up 3 bases and J gave up 0 bases, with 9 bases separating them. Germline CDR1 and CDR2: SGDLS and YYNGEE. This CDR3 contains 14 residues.

The gene calls are TRBV25-1 and TRBJ2-7, with no clear D. The CDR3 length is 13 residues. With 3 bases removed from V and 8 bases from J, the gap between germline ends came to 14 bases. Per the germline V gene, CDR1 is MGHDK and CDR2 is SYGVNS. The CDR3 reads CASSDPPYVKQYF. CDR3 sequence (DNA): TGTGCCAGCAGTGACCCTCCCTATGTCAAGCAGTACTTC.

The chain carries TRBV6-1 and TRBJ1-1; TRBD1 aligns across 9 bases. J lost 2 bases, V lost 4 bases, and 5 bases had no gene match. Germline assignment: CDR1 MNHNS and CDR2 SASEGT. The CDR3 spans 15 residues. The CDR3 bases are TGTGCCAGCAGTGGGGGGACAGGGAAAAACACTGAAGCTTTCTTT. Protein: CASSGGTGKNTEAFF.

V and J are TRBV30 and TRBJ1-4, with TRBD1 matching 9 bases. The CDR3 spans 15 residues. V trimming: 1 base; J trimming: 7 bases; junction bases outside the gene matches: 7. Germline assignment: CDR1 GTSNPN and CDR2 SVGIG (reference sequence). The CDR3 loop is CAWSATGGDGEKLFF. CDR3 sequence (DNA): TGTGCCTGGAGTGCCACAGGGGGCGATGGTGAAAAACTGTTTTTT.

The chain has TRBV6-4 and TRBJ2-3; the match to TRBD1 covers 9 bases. V lost 3 bases, J lost 6 bases, and 4 bases stayed unmatched. From germline, CDR1 is MRHNA and CDR2 SNTAGT. The CDR3 has 14 residues. The DNA for the CDR3 is TGTGCCAGCAGTGAACAGGGGGCTGGTGATACGCAGTATTTT. Its protein is CASSEQGAGDTQYF.

This rearrangement joins TRBV2 to TRBJ1-2, with D possibly matching TRBD1 (6 bases). The germline V and J ends were trimmed by 8 bases and 0 bases, with 13 bases remaining between them. The CDR3 is 14 amino acids. Germline CDR1 SNHLY, CDR2 FYNNEI. CDR3: CASSKGQANYGYTF. The CDR3 bases are TGTGCCAGCTCTAAGGGACAAGCTAACTATGGCTACACCTTC.

This rearrangement joins TRBV28 to TRBJ2-2, with D tentatively TRBD2 (6 bases). Germline V gene data show CDR1 as MDHEN and CDR2 as SYDVKM. V shed 5 bases and J shed 5 bases, with 18 bases lying between them. CDR3 length equals 16 residues. CDR3 loop: CASSPPRRGRTGELFF. DNA of the CDR3: TGTGCCAGCAGTCCCCCGCGGCGGGGAAGGACCGGGGAGCTGTTTTTT.

This rearrangement joins TRBV6-5 to TRBJ2-7; TRBD1 aligns across 7 bases. J was trimmed by 2 bases and V by 4 bases; bases with no gene match: 8. Germline CDR1 MNHEY, CDR2 SVGAGI. This CDR3 is built from 15 residues. The CDR3 nucleotides read TGTGCCAGCAGTTTCTACCCGACAGGGACCTACGAGCAGTACTTC. Amino acid sequence: CASSFYPTGTYEQYF.

The chain combines TRBV9 with TRBJ1-3, with a tentative D call TRBD1 (5 bases). With 5 bases removed from V and 4 bases from J, the gap between germline ends came to 19 bases. This CDR3 comprises 16 residues. The germline V gene encodes CDR1 SGDLS and CDR2 YYNGEE. The DNA of the CDR3 is TGTGCCAGCAGTATTACCGGGACTCTCGGGGGAAACACCATATATTTT. This gives the protein CASSITGTLGGNTIYF.

This clone was found once. CDR3 in amino acids: CASRSGTVNEKLFF. CDR3 bases: TGTGCCAGCAGGTCCGGGACAGTTAATGAAAAACTGTTTTTT. The genes are TRBV6-5 and TRBJ1-4; 7 bases agree with TRBD1. The V segment lost 6 bases and the J segment 4 bases; nucleotides outside the gene matches: 5. CDR3 length equals 14 residues. The germline V gene encodes CDR1 MNHEY and CDR2 SVGAGI.

This clone appeared once. The CDR3 region has the DNA TGCGCCAGCAGTCGTCGGACAAACTACGAGCAGTACTTC. It yields the protein CASSRRTNYEQYF. The chain recombines TRBV23-1 with TRBJ2-7; weak D call: TRBD1 (5 bases). TRBV23-1 is an open reading frame, and its role is uncertain. This CDR3 is 13 amino acids long. Trimming took 4 bases from V and 3 from J, leaving 10 bases between them.

This chain connects TRBV4-3 to TRBJ2-6, with D perhaps matching TRBD1 (6 bases). Germline CDR1 is LGHNA and CDR2 is YSLEER. V lost 2 bases and J lost 13, with 15 bases in between. This CDR3 contains 14 residues. CDR3 coding DNA: TGCGCCAGCAGCCAATCAAGGACAGACTTAGTCCTGACTTTC. It codes for CASSQSRTDLVLTF.

V usage is TRBV29-1 and J usage is TRBJ2-5; maybe TRBD1 (5 bases). Germline V lookup: CDR1 SQVTM, CDR2 ANQGSEA. The CDR3 sequence is 13 residues long. The germline V and J ends were trimmed by 7 bases and 5 bases, with 17 bases remaining between them. The CDR3 nucleotides read TGCAGCGCCGGCGGACACCTAGGCGAGACCCAGTACTTC. This sequence encodes CSAGGHLGETQYF.

The chain carries TRBV7-2 and TRBJ2-1, with D tentatively TRBD2 (5 bases). Trimming took off 5 bases at V and 6 bases at J, with 14 bases between the two ends. Germline values: CDR1 SGHTA, CDR2 FQGNSA. The CDR3 extends over 14 amino acids. The CDR3 loop reads CASSPRRGINEQFF. The CDR3 coding sequence is TGTGCCAGCAGCCCCCGCCGGGGTATCAATGAGCAGTTCTTC.

The genes are TRBV4-1 and TRBJ2-3, with TRBD2 matching over 9 bases. This CDR3 is built from 17 residues. Trimming removed 0 bases from V and 3 bases from J; junction bases left unmatched: 7. The germline V gene encodes CDR1 MGHRA and CDR2 YSYEKL. The CDR3 DNA reads TGCGCCAGCAGCCAAGAGGGGAGCGGGGGGTTAACAGATACGCAGTATTTT. Encoded protein: CASSQEGSGGLTDTQYF.

This chain links TRBV9 with TRBJ1-3; D might be TRBD1 (6 bases). Per germline, CDR1 SGDLS and CDR2 YYNGEE. V was clipped by 0 bases and J by 0 bases, with 19 bases between them. The CDR3 has 19 residues. CDR3 sequence (DNA): TGTGCCAGCAGCGTAGGACGTGTGGGGGCCCTAAACTCTGGAAACACCATATATTTT. Its translation: CASSVGRVGALNSGNTIYF.

The CDR3 is CASSFGQGPYNEQFF. The CDR3 nucleotides read TGTGCCAGCAGTTTCGGTCAGGGGCCCTACAATGAGCAGTTCTTC. This chain connects TRBV27 to TRBJ2-1; perhaps TRBD1 as D (6 bases). Germline loops: CDR1 MNHEY, CDR2 SMNVEV (reference sequence). The CDR3 is 15 residues long. Trimming removed 3 bases at V and 2 bases at J, with 11 bases between.

This chain joins TRBV2 and TRBJ2-7, with 12 positions matching TRBD2. The germline V gene has CDR1 SNHLY and CDR2 FYNNEI. The CDR3 is made up of 18 amino acids. With V trimmed by 7 bases and J by 4 bases, 17 bases remained unmatched. The CDR3 DNA is TGTGCCAGCACCGATGGGACTAGCGGGTATAAGGGTCGATACGAGCAGTACTTC. It codes for CASTDGTSGYKGRYEQYF. The full variable domain, in which reference TRBV2 and TRBJ2-7 provide the parts outside the CDR3, is EPEVTQTPSHQVTQMGQEVILRCVPISNHLYFYWYRQILGQKVEFLVSFYNNEISEKSEIFDDQFSVERPDGSNFTLKIRSTKLEDSAMYFCASTDGTSGYKGRYEQYFGPGTRLTVT.

V and J are TRBV9 and TRBJ1-6, with TRBD1 matching over 8 bases. With 3 bases clipped from V and 2 bases from J, the junction kept 1 base outside the gene matches. There are 15 residues in the CDR3. The germline gives CDR1 SGDLS, CDR2 YYNGEE. This chain's CDR3 is CASSAQGAYNSPLHF. As DNA, the CDR3 is TGTGCCAGCAGCGCACAGGGGGCCTATAATTCACCCCTCCACTTT.

This clone was seen only once. This chain links TRBV18 with TRBJ1-5; D possibly corresponds to TRBD1 (6 bases). CDR1 KGHSH and CDR2 LQKENI come from the germline V gene. CDR3 length equals 14 residues. V lost 3 bases to trimming and J lost 6 bases, with 12 bases between them. The CDR3 sequence: CASSPSGEGQPQHF. CDR3 nucleotide sequence: TGTGCCAGCTCACCTTCAGGGGAGGGTCAGCCCCAGCATTTT.

The V and J genes are TRBV30 and TRBJ2-7; maybe TRBD2 (6 bases). Per germline, CDR1 GTSNPN and CDR2 SVGIG (reference sequence). The CDR3 length is 15 residues. V gave up 5 bases and J gave up 4 bases, with 21 bases separating them. The CDR3 region has the DNA TGTGCCTGGCAGAGAGCCGGGGGTGATCTTTACGAGCAGTACTTC. Amino acids: CAWQRAGGDLYEQYF.

The chain carries TRBV11-3 and TRBJ2-1; 9 bases are shared with TRBD2. The V gene end was trimmed by 3 bases and the J gene end by 8 bases; junction bases not matched to a gene: 8. This CDR3 spans 15 amino acids. The germline V gene encodes CDR1 SGHNT and CDR2 YENEEA. The DNA for the CDR3 is TGTGCCAGCAGCTTGGGGCGGGGGGGTGTCGATGAGCAGTTCTTC. It codes for CASSLGRGGVDEQFF.

The chain is built from TRBV18 and TRBJ1-4; D unclear. This CDR3 has 14 residues. V was pared by 2 bases and J by 15 bases, with 19 bases between. Germline V gene lookup returns CDR1 KGHSH and CDR2 LQKENI. The CDR3 sequence is CASSPGIGREYLFF. In DNA form, the CDR3 reads TGTGCCAGCTCACCAGGAATAGGACGGGAATATTTGTTTTTT.

V is TRBV7-9 and J is TRBJ2-3; 7 bases are a match to TRBD2. Germline V CDR1 and CDR2: SEHNR, FQNEAQ (reference sequence). This CDR3 is built from 17 residues. V lost 5 bases, J lost 4 bases, and 15 bases stayed unmatched. The CDR3 coding sequence is TGTGCCAGCAGCACCGCCGTGGTAGCGGGCAAGGCAGATACGCAGTATTTT. Its translation: CASSTAVVAGKADTQYF.

The gene calls are TRBV6-5 and TRBJ2-4; 9 positions agree with TRBD1. Germline V gene sequence: CDR1 MNHEY, CDR2 SVGAGI. The CDR3 extends over 15 amino acids. V was clipped by 7 bases and J by 7 bases; unmatched bases: 11. The CDR3 coding sequence is TGTGCCAGCACGAGCACAGGGGGCGTAGGGAACATTCAGTACTTC. Its translation is CASTSTGGVGNIQYF.

The chain links TRBV7-2 to TRBJ1-6, with 7 positions matching TRBD1. The CDR3 runs to 15 residues. Germline CDR1 SGHTA, CDR2 FQGNSA. The J segment lost 0 bases and the V segment lost 4 bases, leaving 0 bases of the junction unmatched. The CDR3 sequence: CASSWDSSYNSPLHF. CDR3 nucleotides: TGTGCCAGCAGCTGGGACAGCTCCTATAATTCACCCCTCCACTTT.